A selection of T cell receptor beta chains follows, all from one sample in a study of T cells after yellow fever vaccination. TCRdb ran MiXCR on the 5' RACE reads and lists one entry per CDR3 protein. The sample lists roughly 4,600 distinct CDR3 sequences; less than 9% were seen once. The starting material was PBMCs, either bulk or a sorted T-cell subset (CD4+, CD8+, memory, or dextramer-sorted; not recorded which), obtained more than 40 days after the first yellow fever vaccination. Every receptor here comes from a man aged 18-30 years who received the YFV17D yellow fever vaccine. Each CDR3 is given with its conserved first and last residue. The order of the fields is clone size, J gene, V gene, D gene, CDR3 DNA, CDR3 protein. A D gene is named only where the DNA matches it firmly. Part of the rows lack a size; the others show once, few, many or a class for expanded clones.

size: many; J: TRBJ1-1; V: TRBV7-9; D: NA; DNA: TGTGCCAGCACCCGGGACGGGACCTTCACTGAAGCTTTCTTT; CDR3: CASTRDGTFTEAFF
size: many; J: TRBJ2-7; V: TRBV12-3/TRBV12-4; D: NA; DNA: TGTGCCAGCAGTTTATCCGGGTACCACGAGCAGTACTTC; CDR3: CASSLSGYHEQYF
size: many; J: TRBJ1-5; V: TRBV6-2/TRBV6-3; D: NA; DNA: TGTGCCAGCAGTTACTCGATGCGGGATCAGCCCCAGCATTTT; CDR3: CASSYSMRDQPQHF
size: many; J: TRBJ1-6; V: TRBV15; D: TRBD1; DNA: TGTGCCACCAGCAGCAACAGGGGGCGCGGCTCACCCCTCCACTTT; CDR3: CATSSNRGRGSPLHF
size: many; J: TRBJ1-2; V: TRBV20-1; D: TRBD1; DNA: TGCAGTGCTAGGTCGGGACAGGGGGCGCGGGGCTACACCTTC; CDR3: CSARSGQGARGYTF
size: many; J: TRBJ2-7; V: TRBV4-3; D: TRBD1; DNA: TGCGCCAGCAGTTTGGACAGGGCCGGCGAGCAGTACTTC; CDR3: CASSLDRAGEQYF
size: many; J: TRBJ2-1; V: TRBV5-1; D: NA; DNA: TGCGCCAGCAGCTCGCCAACCCTTAGGCAGTTCTTC; CDR3: CASSSPTLRQFF
size: many; J: TRBJ1-1; V: TRBV4-3; D: NA; DNA: TGCGCCAGCAGCCATAGACAGGACTTGAACACTGAAGCTTTCTTT; CDR3: CASSHRQDLNTEAFF
size: many; J: TRBJ2-2; V: TRBV29-1; D: NA; DNA: TGCAGCGTTGGGGGGGCCAGGCAGGGAGGTTTTTGGGACACCGGGGAGCTGTTTTTT; CDR3: CSVGGARQGGFWDTGELFF
size: many; J: TRBJ2-1; V: TRBV27; D: TRBD2; DNA: TGTGCCAGCAGTCTAAGCGGGGGCCCAGCCAATGAGCAGTTCTTC; CDR3: CASSLSGGPANEQFF
size: many; J: TRBJ1-4; V: TRBV7-2; D: NA; DNA: TGTGCCAGCAGCTTTTGGGGGGATGAAAAACTGTTTTTT; CDR3: CASSFWGDEKLFF
size: many; J: TRBJ2-3; V: TRBV9; D: NA; DNA: TGTGCCAGCAGCCCCCGACTCAGCTTCACAGATACGCAGTATTTT; CDR3: CASSPRLSFTDTQYF
size: many; J: TRBJ2-5; V: TRBV7-2; D: TRBD2; DNA: TGTGCCAGCGGTAGCGGGGGGACCCAGTACTTC; CDR3: CASGSGGTQYF
size: many; J: TRBJ2-7; V: TRBV7-6; D: TRBD1; DNA: TGTGCCAGCAGCCTGGACAGGGGCTACGAGCAGTACTTC; CDR3: CASSLDRGYEQYF
size: NA; J: TRBJ2-3; V: TRBV5-4; D: TRBD2; DNA: TGTGCCAGCAGCTCGGGACTAGCGGCCCCTAAGAGCCCAGATACGCAGTATTTT; CDR3: CASSSGLAAPKSPDTQYF
size: many; J: TRBJ2-7; V: TRBV11-2; D: NA; DNA: TGTGCCAGCAGCTTACCTGGGTGCGAGCAGTACTTC; CDR3: CASSLPGCEQYF
size: many; J: TRBJ2-3; V: TRBV5-1; D: NA; DNA: TGCGCCAGCAGGCGGGCGTACACAGATACGCAGTATTTT; CDR3: CASRRAYTDTQYF
size: NA; J: TRBJ2-7; V: TRBV12-3/TRBV12-4; D: NA; DNA: TGTGCCAGCAGCTTAAGGATACCCTACGAGCAGTACTTC; CDR3: CASSLRIPYEQYF
size: many; J: TRBJ2-5; V: TRBV12-3/TRBV12-4; D: NA; DNA: TGTGCCAGCAGTGGCGACCCCATTGGGTACTGGACCCAGTACTTC; CDR3: CASSGDPIGYWTQYF
size: many; J: TRBJ1-1; V: TRBV11-2; D: TRBD1; DNA: TGTGCCAGCAGCTTACAGGGGGGGACTGAAGCTTTCTTT; CDR3: CASSLQGGTEAFF
size: many; J: TRBJ2-5; V: TRBV6-1; D: TRBD2; DNA: TGTGCCAGCAGTCCTATCACTAGCGTAGAAGAGACCCAGTACTTC; CDR3: CASSPITSVEETQYF
size: many; J: TRBJ1-4; V: TRBV18; D: NA; DNA: TGTGCCAGCTCACCCTCGGTGGGGGGCGTCGCAACTAATGAAAAACTGTTTTTT; CDR3: CASSPSVGGVATNEKLFF
size: many; J: TRBJ2-7; V: TRBV30; D: NA; DNA: TGTGCCTGGGGGATCGGCGAGCAGTACTTC; CDR3: CAWGIGEQYF
size: many; J: TRBJ1-1; V: TRBV6-1; D: TRBD1; DNA: TGTGCCAGCAGCCAAGGGGGCTCTTCGCAGGCTTTCTTT; CDR3: CASSQGGSSQAFF
size: medium-sized; J: TRBJ1-4; V: TRBV7-9; D: NA; DNA: TGTGCCAGCACCAACAATCCTAATGAAAAACTGTTTTTT; CDR3: CASTNNPNEKLFF
size: few; J: TRBJ1-1; V: TRBV9; D: NA; DNA: TGTGCCAGCAGCGTAGCTGGGGGGCTTGGGAACACTGAAGCTTTCTTT; CDR3: CASSVAGGLGNTEAFF
size: many; J: TRBJ2-7; V: TRBV4-1; D: TRBD2; DNA: TGCGCCAGCAGCCAAGCTAGCGGATTCTCCTACGAGCAGTACTTC; CDR3: CASSQASGFSYEQYF
size: NA; J: TRBJ1-2; V: TRBV4-3; D: NA; DNA: TGCGCCAGCAGCCCCCCGGCAAGCGGCTATGGCTACACCTTC; CDR3: CASSPPASGYGYTF
size: many; J: TRBJ2-4; V: TRBV7-8; D: NA; DNA: TGTGCCAGCAGCAAAGCCCGATTTTGGGGAAACATTCAGTACTTC; CDR3: CASSKARFWGNIQYF
size: many; J: TRBJ2-1; V: TRBV5-1; D: TRBD2; DNA: TGCGCCAGCAGCGGACCTCCGGGGGGGACCTACAATGAGCAGTTCTTC; CDR3: CASSGPPGGTYNEQFF
size: many; J: TRBJ2-7; V: TRBV13; D: NA; DNA: TGTGCCAGCAGCCTTCGGGCAAGCGCCTACGAGCAGTACTTC; CDR3: CASSLRASAYEQYF
size: NA; J: TRBJ2-1; V: TRBV7-3; D: NA; DNA: TGTGCCAGCATCGCAGTAGCGGATTCCTACAATGAGCAGTTCTTC; CDR3: CASIAVADSYNEQFF
size: many; J: TRBJ1-2; V: TRBV6-5; D: NA; DNA: TGTGCCAGCAGCCCGGGAATTCTCCCAGGCTACACCTTC; CDR3: CASSPGILPGYTF
size: many; J: TRBJ2-7; V: TRBV6-5; D: NA; DNA: TGTGCCAGCAGTTACTCGATTGCGGGGGCTTCCTACGAGCAGTACTTC; CDR3: CASSYSIAGASYEQYF
size: medium-sized; J: TRBJ1-2; V: TRBV19; D: NA; DNA: TGTGCCAGTAGTCCCAGACAGTACTATGGCTACACCTTC; CDR3: CASSPRQYYGYTF
size: many; J: TRBJ1-1; V: TRBV18; D: TRBD1; DNA: TGTGCCAGCTCGCGACAGGGGACGCGCACTGAAGCTTTCTTT; CDR3: CASSRQGTRTEAFF
size: many; J: TRBJ1-2; V: TRBV20-1; D: NA; DNA: TGCAGTGCTAGAGAGGCAACCACCAGCCATGGCTACACCTTC; CDR3: CSAREATTSHGYTF
size: few; J: TRBJ1-1; V: TRBV5-4; D: NA; DNA: TGTGCCAGCAGCTTCCGGAAAACTGACCAGGGTGGTGATGAAGCTTTCTTT; CDR3: CASSFRKTDQGGDEAFF
size: many; J: TRBJ2-4; V: TRBV6-5; D: NA; DNA: TGTGCCAGCAGTTACTCGACGGGTGACATTCAGTACTTC; CDR3: CASSYSTGDIQYF
size: medium-sized; J: TRBJ2-7; V: TRBV18; D: TRBD2; DNA: TGTGCCAGCTCACCCACGGGGGGGACGACCTACGAGCAGTACTTC; CDR3: CASSPTGGTTYEQYF
size: many; J: TRBJ1-5; V: TRBV19; D: NA; DNA: TGTGCCAGTAGTATATACACGACAAGCAATCAGCCCCAGCATTTT; CDR3: CASSIYTTSNQPQHF